Listed here is a single T cell receptor (beta chain). Assay used: immunoSEQ multiplex PCR; TCRdb lists only in-frame clones, some missing. The sample consists of 390,000 or so clones, 80% to 90% of them appearing once. CDR1 and CDR2 from the germline V gene are LNHDA and SQIVND (reference sequence). The CDR3 has 13 amino acids. Between the trimmed V and J ends, which lost 5 bases and 6 bases, there was a span of 8 bases. In terms of age and location, participants ranged from roughly 18 to 100 years and lived in about 25 US areas. Cohorts were based on clinical histories the participants reported. All recovered Cohort 3 donors got two negative PCRs, got clearance, or saw symptom resolution. This entry is derived from a study of blood T cell repertoires in COVID-19. Across the study: COVID-19 samples from acute and convalescent phases originated in the United States, Italy and Spain.

The V call is TRBV19, the J call TRBJ1-6; the D is unclear. Input material: PBMCs or T cells enriched from blood (not recorded which). The sequence was obtained from a man younger than 35 who had recovered from COVID-19. The CDR3 region has the DNA TGTGCCAGTAGTTTGGGCTTTAATTCACCCCTCCACTTT. As protein: CASSLGFNSPLHF.